The rows below give T cell receptor beta chains drawn from one sample of a study of blood T cells in healthy people across ages. TCRdb reprocessed the 5' RACE reads via MiXCR and lists one record per CDR3 protein. This sample has fewer than 1.5 million distinct CDR3 sequences, with approximately 42% found just once. Sequenced: blood. The receptors were sampled from a woman aged 18-29 years in good health. The CDR3 runs from the conserved cysteine through the conserved F or W. D genes are given only for firm matches. For some rows the clone size is stated as once, few or many, or as a class when expanded; others skip it.

D gene,V gene,clone size,J gene,CDR3 DNA,CDR3 protein
TRBD1,TRBV7-9,NA,TRBJ1-2,TGTGCCAGCAGCCAAACCCGGGACAGGGTGAACTATGGCTACACCTTC,CASSQTRDRVNYGYTF
TRBD2,TRBV3-1,NA,TRBJ2-3,TGTGCCAGCCGCCAAGCGGGGGGGTCAGGTACGCAGTATTTT,CASRQAGGSGTQYF
NA,TRBV9,NA,TRBJ2-7,TGTGCCAGCAGCGTAACGGGGGAGTTCTCCTACGAGCAGTACTTC,CASSVTGEFSYEQYF
NA,TRBV6-1,NA,TRBJ1-5,TGTGCCAGCAGTGAAGCAATTCCAGTCTACAATCAGCCCCAGCATTTT,CASSEAIPVYNQPQHF
NA,TRBV27,few,TRBJ2-1,TGTGCCAGCAGTTTACGCCGGGAGAATGAGCAGTTCTTC,CASSLRRENEQFF
NA,TRBV12-3/TRBV12-4,NA,TRBJ1-3,TGTGCCAGCAGTGCTGGGGTACTCTCTGGAAACACCATATATTTT,CASSAGVLSGNTIYF
TRBD1,TRBV28,many,TRBJ2-6,TGTGCCAGCAGTCGGGACAGGGCTGGGGCCAACGTCCTGACTTTC,CASSRDRAGANVLTF
NA,TRBV11-3,NA,TRBJ2-1,TGTGCCAGCAGCTTAGCCGAGAAGACCTACAATGAGCAGTTCTTC,CASSLAEKTYNEQFF
NA,TRBV7-9,few,TRBJ2-7,TGTGCCAGCAGTTTCCCCCGGGATACCTACGAGCAGTACTTC,CASSFPRDTYEQYF
NA,TRBV9,NA,TRBJ2-5,TGTGCCAGCACTCCCGGGACCCCCAGAGGGAAGACCCAGTACTTC,CASTPGTPRGKTQYF
TRBD2,TRBV5-1,many,TRBJ2-5,TGTGCCAGCAGTCCCGGGACCGGGGGGCAAGAGACCCAGTACTTC,CASSPGTGGQETQYF
TRBD2,TRBV7-9,few,TRBJ2-5,TGTGCCAGCAGCTTACCGACTAGCGGTCAAGAGACCCAGTACTTC,CASSLPTSGQETQYF
NA,TRBV6-5,once,TRBJ2-2,TGTGCCAGCAGGGAAATCACCGGGGAGCTGTTTTTT,CASREITGELFF
TRBD1,TRBV19,NA,TRBJ1-2,TGTGCCAGTACCCCGGACAGGGCGGGCTATGGCTACACCTTC,CASTPDRAGYGYTF
TRBD1,TRBV10-3,few,TRBJ2-7,TGTGCCATCAGCTCCCCGGGGACAGCAAGTACCTACGAGCAGTACTTC,CAISSPGTASTYEQYF
NA,TRBV7-9,NA,TRBJ2-7,TGTGCCAGCAGCTACCAAGGCGGGAACGAGCAGTACTTC,CASSYQGGNEQYF
NA,TRBV19,NA,TRBJ2-7,TGTGCCAGCCCCCCAGGGGAGTTCGAGCAGTACTTC,CASPPGEFEQYF
TRBD1,TRBV6-5,NA,TRBJ1-2,TGTGCCAGCAGTTACGGCAGGGGGCGGGGTGGCTACACCTTC,CASSYGRGRGGYTF
NA,TRBV10-3,many,TRBJ2-1,TGTGCCATCAGTGACGGCCTATCCAATGAGCAGTTCTTC,CAISDGLSNEQFF
NA,TRBV6-5,NA,TRBJ1-1,TGTGCCAGCAGCCGCCCTCGGCAGACCGCGAACACTGAAGCTTTCTTT,CASSRPRQTANTEAFF
TRBD1,TRBV10-3,NA,TRBJ2-7,TGTGCCATCAGTGAGCCGACTCGGGACAGGCCGCCCTACGAGCAGTACTTC,CAISEPTRDRPPYEQYF
NA,TRBV7-8,NA,TRBJ1-2,TGTGCCAGCAGCTTAGCCCCTCAGGACACCTATGGCTACACCTTC,CASSLAPQDTYGYTF
NA,TRBV6-6,few,TRBJ1-2,TGTGCCAGCAGTCCGCCTGACAGTAACCTCTATGGCTACACCTTC,CASSPPDSNLYGYTF
TRBD1,TRBV5-1,NA,TRBJ2-2,TGCGCCAGCAGCCCCCCCGGGACAGGGAACACCGGGGAGCTGTTTTTT,CASSPPGTGNTGELFF
TRBD2,TRBV10-2,NA,TRBJ2-1,TGCGCCAGCAGGGGACCTTCGCGGACTAGTTCCTACAATGAGCAGTTCTTC,CASRGPSRTSSYNEQFF
NA,TRBV12-3/TRBV12-4,NA,TRBJ2-3,TGTGCCAGCAGTTTAGAAGGGGGGCGACTCACAGATACGCAGTATTTT,CASSLEGGRLTDTQYF
NA,TRBV20-1,NA,TRBJ2-7,TGCAGCGCACATCGGGCTAGCGAAATCTACGAGCAGTACTTC,CSAHRASEIYEQYF
TRBD2,TRBV6-5,NA,TRBJ2-1,TGTGCCAGCAGTTACGCCAGGACTAGCGGGGGGGCCGACAATGAGCAGTTCTTC,CASSYARTSGGADNEQFF
NA,TRBV28,NA,TRBJ2-5,TGTGCCAGCAGTCCTTCTGACAGGCGGGAGACCCAGTACTTC,CASSPSDRRETQYF
TRBD2,TRBV20-1,NA,TRBJ2-5,TGCAGTGCCAAATTTCTCAGGACTAGTACTCTGTACCAAGAGACCCAGTACTTC,CSAKFLRTSTLYQETQYF
NA,TRBV20-1,few,TRBJ2-1,TGCAGTGCTAGACCCCGGACCGTAAAGACCGCGAATGAGCAGTTCTTC,CSARPRTVKTANEQFF
NA,TRBV6-1,NA,TRBJ2-1,TGTGCCAGCACCGGTAGCCAACCCTACAATGAGCAGTTCTTC,CASTGSQPYNEQFF
NA,TRBV27,NA,TRBJ2-1,TGTGCCAGCAGGGTCAGGGGTAACAATGAGCAGTTCTTC,CASRVRGNNEQFF
NA,TRBV28,few,TRBJ2-4,TGTGCCGGCGTAGCCAAAAACATTCAGTACTTC,CAGVAKNIQYF
TRBD2,TRBV20-1,NA,TRBJ2-7,TGCAGTGCTAGAGGACTAGCCATCGACGAGCAGTACTTC,CSARGLAIDEQYF
TRBD1,TRBV7-7,NA,TRBJ2-7,TGTGCTAGCAGCTTCCGGACAGGAGCAGATTACGAGCAGTACTTC,CASSFRTGADYEQYF
TRBD2,TRBV20-1,NA,TRBJ2-5,TGCAGTGCGCCCCGACTAGCACCAGAGACCCAGTACTTC,CSAPRLAPETQYF
TRBD1,TRBV6-6,NA,TRBJ2-7,TGTGCCAGCAGCACTACAGGGGGGATTACCTACGAGCAGTACTTC,CASSTTGGITYEQYF
TRBD1,TRBV7-7,NA,TRBJ2-1,TGTGCTAGCAGCTTAGGGTTAGGGGGCGCGGTCAACAATGAGCAGTTCTTC,CASSLGLGGAVNNEQFF
TRBD1,TRBV6-5,NA,TRBJ2-7,TGTGCCAGCAGTTACTACAGGGGACAGGGCTACGAGCAGTACTTC,CASSYYRGQGYEQYF
NA,TRBV11-2,NA,TRBJ1-2,TGTGCCAGCAGCCAACGAACCGGGGGGGCCTATGGCTACACCTTC,CASSQRTGGAYGYTF
NA,TRBV7-9,few,TRBJ1-5,TGTGCCAGCAGCCCAGACGGGCCGGGGAATCAGCCCCAGCATTTT,CASSPDGPGNQPQHF